This TCR beta chain emerged from a study of T cell responses to AZD1222 COVID-19 vaccine. Study results and limitations: Sampling captured repertoires only after the peak T cell response.

Assay used: immunoSEQ multiplex PCR; TCRdb lists only in-frame clones, some missing. The sample lists over 85,000 clones, about four fifths occurring once. V was pared by 5 bases and J by 1 base, with 8 bases between. The CDR3 is 13 amino acids. Turning to this clone: What it binds is unknown.

The receptor comes from an adult in good health. The chain couples TRBV12-3 or TRBV12-4 to TRBJ1-1; TRBD1 is a possible D gene (5 bases). The source was peripheral blood, collected on day 0 of AZD1222 vaccination. CDR3 region: CASSPTGNTEAFF. The DNA for the CDR3 is TGTGCCAGCAGTCCAACAGGGAACACTGAAGCTTTCTTT.